This TCR beta chain derives from a study of OX40 agonist ivuxolimab in advanced cancers. On the study more broadly: Ivuxolimab is an agonistic anti-OX40 (CD134) antibody, and patients were treated with it. At 0.01 to 10 mg/kg, ivuxolimab was administered intravenously to patients every 2 weeks. Three patients got partial responses; one had hepatocellular carcinoma and two had cutaneous melanoma.

Libraries were prepared by immunoSEQ multiplex PCR; TCRdb keeps only in-frame clonotypes and omits some of them. The table has about 90,000 clones, 91% seen once. The CDR3 has 15 residues. The sequenced sample was CD4+ or CD8+ T cells sorted from blood, obtained in a trial of the OX40 agonist ivuxolimab. The chain recombines TRBV12-2 with TRBJ2-7; TRBD2, the D gene given by the table, was not confirmed from the DNA. TRBV12-2 has pseudogene status. This clonotype was sampled from an adult with an advanced solid tumor such as melanoma, head and neck, liver or kidney cancer. CDR3 bases: TGTGCAAGTCGCTTGTGGGACTGCCTAAACTACGAGCAGTACTTC. Translating gives CASRLWDCLNYEQYF.